This T cell receptor beta chain was identified in a study of cytotoxic CD8 clonotypes in ibrutinib-treated CLL. Overall study: The cohort had 11 relapsed/refractory and over 14 treatment-naive patients, 17 to 18 IGHV unmutated. Response was recorded as partial in approximately 24 patients and complete in 2; at median roughly 62 months, approximately 15 remained remitted and about 12 had progressed. Findings of the study overall: Contraction or stability on treatment characterized the public clonotypes, which were uncommon.

The table came from immunoSEQ multiplex PCR; TCRdb's copy has only in-frame clones and leaves some out. Of 250,000 to 350,000 clones in the sample, roughly 76% were seen once. On this clone itself: What it recognizes is unknown.

The sequence was collected from a human donor with chronic lymphocytic leukemia. The sequenced sample was PBMCs, obtained at disease progression, from a patient treated with ibrutinib.

The CDR3, as DNA: TGCGCCAGCAGTGAACACAGGGGCTACGAGCAGTACTTC. It yields the protein CASSEHRGYEQYF. The chain combines TRBV10-1 with TRBJ2-7; TRBD1 matches at 7 bases. The CDR3 sequence is 13 residues long. Trimming cost V 3 bases and J 3 bases; bases outside gene matches: 2. Germline CDR1 reads WNHNN; CDR2 reads SYGVQD (reference sequence).